This T cell receptor (beta chain) was recovered during a study of blood T cell repertoires in COVID-19. The count of this clone is one. Generated by immunoSEQ multiplex PCR, the TCRdb table keeps only in-frame clones and is missing some. This sample yields some 390,000 clones, of which about 88% are seen a single time; approximately 1.5% belongs to the top ten. Unmatched junction bases numbered 8, after V lost 0 bases and J lost 5 bases. Germline V gene lookup returns CDR1 MNHEY and CDR2 SVGEGT. The CDR3 runs to 16 residues. The sequencing sample was made of peripheral blood. The J gene is TRBJ2-7, the V gene TRBV6-2 or TRBV6-3, with 9 bases that match TRBD1. This TCR was recovered from a woman aged 40 to 50 with COVID-19, enrolled during active disease. The CDR3 DNA sequence: TGTGCCAGCAGTTACTCATCCGGGACAGGGATACACGAGCAGTACTTC. Protein: CASSYSSGTGIHEQYF.